The clone carrying this TCR beta chain was seen just once. Its cognate antigen is unknown. Primers for the PCR totalled 60 Vbeta and 13 Jbeta. Profiled with immunoSEQ multiplex PCR; TCRdb holds only in-frame clones, not every one. The table shows just over 150,000 clones, with 75% to 85% occurring only once. These data belong to a study of cytomegalovirus exposure and HLA in healthy donors. Points from the study as a whole: Analyses of presence and absence presupposed an approximately uniform sequencing depth across donors.

This TCR derives from a middle-aged man in good health and CMV-seropositive. The sample consisted of PBMCs.

This CDR3 is CASSRPGQGSDGYTF. CDR3 DNA sequence: TGTGCCAGCTCACGACCGGGACAGGGAAGTGATGGCTACACCTTC. V gene TRBV18 combines with J gene TRBJ1-2; 9 bases line up with TRBD1. V was clipped by 4 bases and J by 6 bases; unmatched bases: 9. The CDR3 consists of 15 residues. Germline V gives CDR1 KGHSH, CDR2 LQKENI.